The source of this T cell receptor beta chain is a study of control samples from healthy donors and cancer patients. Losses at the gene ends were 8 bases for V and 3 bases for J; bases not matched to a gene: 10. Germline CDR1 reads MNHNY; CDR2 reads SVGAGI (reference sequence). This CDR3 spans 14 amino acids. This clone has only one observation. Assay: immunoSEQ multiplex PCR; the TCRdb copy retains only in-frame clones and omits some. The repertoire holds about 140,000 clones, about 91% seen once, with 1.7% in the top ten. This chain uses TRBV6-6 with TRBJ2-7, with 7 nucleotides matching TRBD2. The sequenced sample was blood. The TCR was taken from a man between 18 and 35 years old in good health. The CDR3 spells CASSTGRRDYEQYF. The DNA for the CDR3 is TGTGCCAGCTCTACCGGGAGGAGGGACTACGAGCAGTACTTC.